These 26 T cell receptor beta chains came from one sample sequenced in a study of blood T cell repertoires in COVID-19 (dated by TCRdb to the early 2020s). The library was prepared using the immunoSEQ multiplex PCR assay. The immuneACCESS repertoire file appears here via TCRdb, limited to in-frame rearrangements. These files lack a portion of the clones; in checked studies, under half of the deficit traces to unresolved V genes, and the cause of the others is not known. This sample is represented by some 27,000 clones; 87% of them were singletons. The ten largest clones capture 16% of the sample. Sequenced input: peripheral blood. The origin of the receptors is a human donor in a cohort sampled during active COVID-19.

This chain links TRBV6-5 with TRBJ2-2, with 8 nucleotides matching TRBD2. The CDR3 has 16 residues. Germline values: CDR1 MNHEY, CDR2 SVGAGI. V lost 0 bases and J lost 6; bases outside the gene matches: 6. The CDR3 nucleotides read TGTGCCAGCAGTTACTCGGGCGGGAGGAAGTCCGGGGAGCTGTTTTTT. Translation gives CASSYSGGRKSGELFF.

The rearrangement uses TRBV28 and TRBJ1-2, with 8 bases lining up with TRBD1. From germline, CDR1 is MDHEN and CDR2 SYDVKM. The CDR3 sequence is 12 residues long. V was pared by 4 bases and J by 8 bases, with 3 bases of the junction left unmatched. CDR3 in amino acids: CASSWGQDGYTF. The CDR3 DNA follows: TGTGCCAGCAGTTGGGGACAGGACGGCTACACCTTC.

This sequence joins TRBV11-2 and TRBJ2-7; D ambiguous. The CDR3 consists of 13 residues. Trimming removed 5 bases from V and 4 bases from J, with 12 bases in between. Germline values: CDR1 SGHAT, CDR2 FQNNGV. The CDR3 region is CASSTPPGYEQYF. The DNA for the CDR3 is TGTGCCAGCAGCACCCCGCCCGGGTACGAGCAGTACTTC.

The rearrangement uses TRBV28 and TRBJ2-7; the match to TRBD2 covers 8 bases. The germline CDR1 and CDR2 sequences are MDHEN and SYDVKM. V shed 7 bases, J shed 2 bases, and the junction held 4 bases outside the gene matches. The CDR3 is 13 residues long. The CDR3 loop reads CASTSGLAYEQYF. The CDR3 region has the DNA TGTGCCAGCACGTCGGGACTAGCCTACGAGCAGTACTTC.

The rearrangement joins TRBV6-5 to TRBJ2-7, with D possibly matching TRBD1 (5 bases). CDR3 size: 15 residues. CDR1 and CDR2 from the germline V gene are MNHEY and SVGAGI. V lost 6 bases and J lost 6, with 21 bases in between. Written as DNA, the CDR3 is TGTGCCAGCAGCCCCAGTGGGGCCGGTGTGAGCGAGCAGTACTTC. Protein product: CASSPSGAGVSEQYF.

The chain employs TRBV7-2 and TRBJ2-7; D is possibly TRBD1 (5 bases). The germline CDR1 and CDR2 sequences are SGHTA and FQGNSA. CDR3 size: 15 residues. V was trimmed by 1 base and J by 0 bases, leaving 10 bases between them. The CDR3: CASSLEGLSSYEQYF. Here the CDR3 DNA reads TGTGCCAGCAGCTTAGAGGGGTTAAGCTCCTACGAGCAGTACTTC.

This clone has just a few counts. J is TRBJ1-4 and V is TRBV11-2; D gene ambiguous. The V gene's germline CDR1 is SGHAT and CDR2 FQNNGV. The CDR3 loop spans 15 amino acids. The germline V and J ends were trimmed by 5 bases and 8 bases, with 18 bases remaining between them. In DNA form, the CDR3 reads TGTGCCAGCAGCCCCAGGTCCGGGGTGCGGGAAAAACTGTTTTTT. It codes for CASSPRSGVREKLFF.

The chain has TRBV11-2 and TRBJ2-7, with 7 nucleotides matching TRBD1. J was trimmed by 2 bases and V by 5 bases; bases with no gene match: 3. The CDR3 is made up of 13 amino acids. Germline V gene sequence: CDR1 SGHAT, CDR2 FQNNGV. The chain's CDR3 is CASSQGQTYEQYF. CDR3 nucleotide sequence: TGTGCCAGCAGCCAGGGACAGACCTACGAGCAGTACTTC. Full variable domain (rest looked up from reference TRBV11-2 and TRBJ2-7): EAGVAQSPRYKIIEKRQSVAFWCNPISGHATLYWYQQILGQGPKLLIQFQNNGVVDDSQLPKDRFSAERLKGVDSTLKIQPAKLEDSAVYLCASSQGQTYEQYFGPGTRLTVT.

J is TRBJ2-7 and V is TRBV6-5, with a tentative D call TRBD2 (5 bases). V shed 6 bases and J shed 3 bases, with 15 bases lying between them. The CDR3 contains 14 residues. Germline-derived CDR1 and CDR2 are MNHEY and SVGAGI. The CDR3 loop reads CASSPMAAGYEQYF. CDR3 sequence (DNA): TGTGCCAGCAGCCCCATGGCCGCGGGCTACGAGCAGTACTTC.

The rearrangement joins TRBV13 to TRBJ2-5, with 12 bases lining up with TRBD2. The CDR3 spans 14 residues. V lost 5 bases to trimming and J lost 5 bases; unmatched junction nucleotides: 3. Germline CDR1 is PRHDT and CDR2 is FYEKMQ (reference sequence). CDR3 sequence reads: CASSPTSGSETQYF. The DNA of the CDR3 is TGTGCCAGCAGCCCGACTAGCGGGAGTGAGACCCAGTACTTC. Variable domain in full (rest from reference TRBV13 and TRBJ2-5): AAGVIQSPRHLIKEKRETATLKCYPIPRHDTVYWYQQGPGQDPQFLISFYEKMQSDKGSIPDRFSAQQFSDYHSELNMSSLELGDSALYFCASSPTSGSETQYFGPGTRLLVL.

This rearrangement joins TRBV5-1 to TRBJ2-7; TRBD2 aligns across 12 bases. From germline, CDR1 is SGHRS and CDR2 YFSETQ. Losses at the gene ends were 4 bases for V and 1 base for J; bases not matched to a gene: 3. The CDR3 runs 15 residues. The CDR3 DNA is TGCGCCAGCAGCGTAACTAGCGGGGGGTCCTACGAGCAGTACTTC. Its translation: CASSVTSGGSYEQYF.

The chain couples TRBV6-6 to TRBJ2-3; D might be TRBD1 (6 bases). This CDR3 region has 13 residues. In germline, CDR1 is MNHNY, CDR2 SVGAGI (reference sequence). V was cut by 7 bases and J by 4 bases, with 12 bases left in between. The CDR3 DNA is TGTGCCAGCACCCCACAGGGCTCAGATACGCAGTATTTT. Translated: CASTPQGSDTQYF.

This chain's CDR3 is CASSSGGTSGREETQYF. In DNA, the CDR3 is TGTGCCAGCAGCAGTGGGGGGACTAGCGGGAGGGAAGAGACCCAGTACTTC. V usage is TRBV11-2 and J usage is TRBJ2-5; 16 bases line up with TRBD2. The J segment lost 3 bases and the V segment lost 5 bases, leaving 6 bases of the junction unmatched. Germline assignment: CDR1 SGHAT and CDR2 FQNNGV. This CDR3 comprises 17 residues.

The chain uses TRBV5-1 and TRBJ1-2, with 7 bases fitting TRBD1. The CDR3 has 14 amino acids. V was clipped by 4 bases and J by 4 bases; unmatched bases: 7. CDR1 is SGHRS, CDR2 YFSETQ, per germline. CDR3 residues: CASSTLGQPYGYTF. The CDR3, as DNA: TGCGCCAGCAGCACGTTGGGACAGCCCTATGGCTACACCTTC.

This rearrangement joins TRBV7-3 to TRBJ2-6, with 10 bases matching TRBD1. CDR1 and CDR2 from the germline V gene are SGHTA and FQGTGA. With 5 bases clipped from V and 0 bases from J, the junction kept 10 bases outside the gene matches. The CDR3 runs to 19 residues. This chain's CDR3 is CASSLPQTGGLSGANVLTF. CDR3 nucleotides: TGTGCCAGCAGCCTTCCCCAGACAGGGGGCCTCTCTGGGGCCAACGTCCTGACTTTC. The variable domain in full, with the rest retrieved from reference TRBV7-3 and TRBJ2-6, is GAGVSQTPSNKVTEKGKYVELRCDPISGHTALYWYRQSLGQGPEFLIYFQGTGAADDSGLPNDRFFAVRPEGSVSTLKIQRTERGDSAVYLCASSLPQTGGLSGANVLTFGAGSRLTVL.

CDR3 DNA sequence: TGTGCCAGCAGTTCCTATTACGAGCAGTACTTC. This gives the protein CASSSYYEQYF. The rearrangement joins TRBV28 to TRBJ2-7; D gene unclear. This CDR3 spans 11 amino acids. Germline V gene sequence: CDR1 MDHEN, CDR2 SYDVKM. Trimming took 4 bases from V and 4 from J, leaving 5 bases between them.

The V and J genes are TRBV7-3 and TRBJ1-6; possibly TRBD1 for D (5 bases). Trimming cost V 2 bases and J 4 bases, with 6 bases left between them. This CDR3 has 14 residues. The V gene's germline CDR1 is SGHTA and CDR2 FQGTGA. The CDR3 sequence: CASSLQGYNSPLHF. CDR3 DNA: TGTGCCAGCAGCTTACAGGGTTATAATTCACCCCTCCACTTT.

The genes are TRBV27 and TRBJ2-7; 11 bases map to TRBD1. CDR3 length equals 14 residues. V lost 5 bases to trimming and J lost 6 bases; unmatched junction nucleotides: 6. The germline V gene has CDR1 MNHEY and CDR2 SMNVEV (reference sequence). This CDR3 reads CASSLRTGGVEQYF. In DNA form, the CDR3 reads TGTGCCAGCAGTCTCCGGACAGGGGGCGTCGAGCAGTACTTC.

The genes are TRBV7-9 and TRBJ1-5, with a tentative D call TRBD1 (5 bases). The CDR3 sequence is 14 residues long. Between the trimmed V and J ends, which lost 1 base and 5 bases, there was a span of 9 bases. From germline, CDR1 is SEHNR and CDR2 FQNEAQ (reference sequence). Here the CDR3 DNA reads TGTGCCAGCAGCTTAGAGGGCAGGGATCAGCCCCAGCATTTT. Translating gives CASSLEGRDQPQHF. The variable domain in full, with the rest retrieved from reference TRBV7-9 and TRBJ1-5, is DTGVSQNPRHKITKRGQNVTFRCDPISEHNRLYWYRQTLGQGPEFLTYFQNEAQLEKSRLLSDRFSAERPKGSFSTLEIQRTEQGDSAMYLCASSLEGRDQPQHFGDGTRLSIL.

In this sample, this clone turned up a few times. V gene TRBV7-9 combines with J gene TRBJ2-2, with 7 bases identical to TRBD1. Germline V gene data show CDR1 as SEHNR and CDR2 as FQNEAQ (reference sequence). This CDR3 is 15 amino acids long. The J segment lost 2 bases and the V segment lost 2 bases, leaving 2 bases of the junction unmatched. DNA for the CDR3: TGTGCCAGCAGCTTACGACAGGGAAACACCGGGGAGCTGTTTTTT. Residues: CASSLRQGNTGELFF.

The rearrangement uses TRBV5-6 and TRBJ1-1; D remains ambiguous. V gave up 5 bases and J gave up 4 bases, with 12 bases separating them. Germline lookup yields CDR1 SGHDT and CDR2 YYEEEE. The CDR3 has 13 amino acids. DNA for the CDR3: TGTGCCAGCAGGTCGCGGCAGACCACTGAAGCTTTCTTT. Translating gives CASRSRQTTEAFF.

This clone was recorded once. The V and J genes are TRBV19 and TRBJ2-3; the D gene is possibly TRBD1 (6 bases). The V gene lost 3 bases and the J gene lost 8 bases, with 27 bases spanning the gap. CDR3 size: 18 residues. Germline CDR1 and CDR2: LNHDA and SQIVND (reference sequence). CDR3 in DNA: TGTGCCAGTAGTATTTTTGCTGTCTTACAGGGAAGCGTTGCTACGCAGTATTTT. Encoded protein: CASSIFAVLQGSVATQYF.

This clone was seen only a few times. The V gene is TRBV3-1 (or the pseudogene TRBV3-2), the J gene TRBJ2-1; D remains unclear. Germline assignment: CDR1 LGHDT and CDR2 YNNKEL (reference sequence). The CDR3 extends over 15 amino acids. Trimming cost V 4 bases and J 0 bases, with 10 bases left between them. CDR3 nucleotides: TGTGCCAGCAGCCGTACTGAGAGCTCCTACAATGAGCAGTTCTTC. It is translated as CASSRTESSYNEQFF.

The V gene is TRBV7-9, the J gene TRBJ1-1; 8 bases agree with TRBD1. Germline trimming cut 7 bases from V and 4 bases from J; bases unmatched to any gene: 8. The CDR3 has 14 amino acids. The V gene's germline CDR1 is SEHNR and CDR2 FQNEAQ (reference sequence). The CDR3 bases are TGTGCCAGCACCCTACAGGGGGGAAGCACTGAAGCTTTCTTT. It translates to CASTLQGGSTEAFF.

This chain uses TRBV5-6 with TRBJ1-1; D may be TRBD1 (5 bases). The CDR3 loop spans 14 amino acids. V gave up 4 bases and J gave up 5 bases, with 15 bases separating them. Germline CDR1 is SGHDT and CDR2 is YYEEEE. The chain's CDR3 is CASSPVGVGTEAFF. CDR3 bases: TGTGCCAGCAGCCCCGTAGGGGTAGGTACTGAAGCTTTCTTT.

This clone was found once. The chain employs TRBV7-7 and TRBJ2-3; 13 nucleotides line up with TRBD2. Germline values: CDR1 SSHAT, CDR2 FNYEAQ (reference sequence). V was pared by 5 bases and J by 10 bases, with 9 bases of the junction left unmatched. This CDR3 spans 15 amino acids. The CDR3, as DNA: TGTGCCAGCAGCCCCCAGATCGGGACTAGCGGGGCGCAGTATTTT. It encodes CASSPQIGTSGAQYF.